The 29 T cell receptor beta chains presented below share a single source sample, sequenced in a study of shared T cell receptors in the human thymus. Using immunoSEQ multiplex PCR, the repertoire was profiled, and TCRdb retains in-frame clones only, with some absent. The sample holds about 660,000 clones, 70% to 90% seen once. These data also featured in a second study, about human thymus T cells.

Material for sequencing was thymocytes. The source of these receptors is a boy under three years old with a congenital heart defect.

The chain carries TRBV28 and TRBJ1-3, with 10 bases fitting TRBD1. V gave up 6 bases and J gave up 0 bases; unmatched junction bases: 8. The CDR3 has 17 amino acids. The germline CDR1 and CDR2 sequences are MDHEN and SYDVKM. The CDR3 region has the DNA TGTGCCAGCAGGCTCCCGGGACAGGGGCCCTCTGGAAACACCATATATTTT. Residues: CASRLPGQGPSGNTIYF.

This chain links TRBV11-3 with TRBJ2-5; a weak D match, TRBD2 (5 bases). V lost 6 bases, J lost 1 base, and 18 bases lay in between. The CDR3 covers 16 residues. Germline V gene lookup returns CDR1 SGHNT and CDR2 YENEEA. CDR3 DNA sequence: TGTGCCAGCAGTAAAGGCAGATTAGCGCGCCAAGAGACCCAGTACTTC. Residues: CASSKGRLARQETQYF.

The gene calls are TRBV6-4 and TRBJ1-5, with 10 positions matching TRBD1. This CDR3 spans 16 amino acids. Trimming at V came to 2 bases and at J to 5 bases, leaving 6 bases not matched to a gene. Germline loops: CDR1 MRHNA, CDR2 SNTAGT. CDR3 region: CASSDQMTGGYQPQHF. The CDR3 DNA reads TGTGCCAGCAGTGACCAGATGACAGGGGGCTATCAGCCCCAGCATTTT.

CDR3 protein: CASSQEGRGPLSNQPQHF. In DNA, the CDR3 is TGCGCCAGCAGCCAAGAAGGCAGGGGACCTCTTAGCAATCAGCCCCAGCATTTT. The chain employs TRBV4-1 and TRBJ1-5, with D possibly TRBD1 on 6 matching bases. V lost 0 bases and J 0 bases, leaving 15 bases between the germline ends. The CDR3 totals 18 residues. Germline values: CDR1 MGHRA, CDR2 YSYEKL.

The rearrangement joins TRBV15 to TRBJ1-4; 10 bases fit TRBD1. This CDR3 has 15 residues. Germline V lookup: CDR1 LNHNV, CDR2 YYDKDF (reference sequence). The ends lost 3 bases at V and 8 bases at J; junction bases unmatched: 6. The chain's CDR3 is CATSSGDRGKEKLFF. For the CDR3, the DNA is TGTGCCACCAGCAGTGGGGACAGGGGAAAGGAAAAACTGTTTTTT. Variable domain in full (rest from reference TRBV15 and TRBJ1-4): DAMVIQNPRYQVTQFGKPVTLSCSQTLNHNVMYWYQQKSSQAPKLLFHYYDKDFNNEADTPDNFQSRRPNTSFCFLDIRSPGLGDTAMYLCATSSGDRGKEKLFFGSGTQLSVL.

The chain combines TRBV7-2 with TRBJ2-3, with 13 bases that match TRBD2. V lost 2 bases, J lost 2 bases, and 10 bases stayed unmatched. Germline CDR1 reads SGHTA; CDR2 reads FQGNSA. The CDR3 sequence is 19 residues long. CDR3 residues: CASSLISGTSGIPTDTQYF. The CDR3 DNA reads as TGTGCCAGCAGCTTAATCTCTGGGACTAGCGGGATCCCCACAGATACGCAGTATTTT.

V usage is TRBV6-1 and J usage is TRBJ2-7; 12 bases agree with TRBD2. Losses at the gene ends were 7 bases for V and 4 bases for J; bases not matched to a gene: 5. The V gene's germline CDR1 is MNHNS and CDR2 SASEGT. The CDR3 length is 14 residues. CDR3 residues: CASTPGTSGYEQYF. Written as DNA, the CDR3 is TGTGCCAGCACCCCCGGGACTAGCGGGTACGAGCAGTACTTC.

In this sample, this clone turned up once. This rearrangement joins TRBV4-3 to TRBJ2-7; 9 bases are shared with TRBD2. In germline, CDR1 is LGHNA, CDR2 YSLEER. The junction had 12 bases not matched to a gene; V was cut back by 4 bases and J by 5 bases. This CDR3 spans 16 amino acids. In nucleotides, the CDR3 is TGCGCCAGCAGCCCCGAAGGGGGGACTAGCTTGAACGAGCAGTACTTC. Encoded protein: CASSPEGGTSLNEQYF.

The chain has TRBV5-4 and TRBJ2-7; 7 positions match TRBD1. The CDR3 loop spans 15 amino acids. V dropped 4 bases and J dropped 1; count of bases not matched to a gene: 8. Looked up from germline, CDR1 is SGHNT and CDR2 is YYREEE (reference sequence). The CDR3 DNA follows: TGTGCCAGCAGCGGGCCCCAGGGGGAATCCTACGAGCAGTACTTC. This encodes CASSGPQGESYEQYF.

The V gene is TRBV4-1, the J gene TRBJ2-1; 12 positions agree with TRBD2. Trimming at V came to 1 base and at J to 9 bases, leaving 10 bases not matched to a gene. Germline assignment: CDR1 MGHRA and CDR2 YSYEKL. The CDR3 consists of 17 residues. The CDR3 bases are TGCGCCAGCAGCCAAGGTTCTAGCGGGGGGGTTGGCAGTGAGCAGTTCTTC. Translating gives CASSQGSSGGVGSEQFF.

The rearrangement links TRBV4-1 to TRBJ2-1; TRBD2 agrees at 11 bases. The V and J ends lost 0 bases and 7 bases, in that order; junction bases with no gene match: 8. The CDR3 length is 17 residues. Germline V gene data show CDR1 as MGHRA and CDR2 as YSYEKL. In nucleotides, the CDR3 is TGCGCCAGCAGCCAAGATGTTCTAGCGGGAGGAAGGAATGAGCAGTTCTTC. Its translation is CASSQDVLAGGRNEQFF.

The CDR3 DNA reads TGTGCCAGCAGCGCCGGAAGGGAGAGCGGAGAGACCCAGTACTTC. Protein product: CASSAGRESGETQYF. The rearrangement uses TRBV5-4 and TRBJ2-5; weak D call: TRBD2 (5 bases). Germline V CDR1 and CDR2: SGHNT, YYREEE (reference sequence). This CDR3 contains 15 residues. Trimming took off 4 bases at V and 4 bases at J, with 17 bases between the two ends.

This chain uses TRBV7-9 with TRBJ1-1, with D perhaps TRBD1 (5 bases). CDR3 length equals 16 residues. The V gene's germline CDR1 is SEHNR and CDR2 FQNEAQ (reference sequence). Trimming cost V 5 bases and J 1 base, with 17 bases left between them. CDR3 DNA: TGTGCCAGCAGCCATCGGACGGGGGAAGAGAACACTGAAGCTTTCTTT. This encodes CASSHRTGEENTEAFF.

Only a few counts were recorded for this clone. At one end, the junction sequence differs from germline, possibly due to a read error. The chain recombines TRBV6-1 with TRBJ2-7, with 12 bases that match TRBD1. Germline CDR1 and CDR2: MNHNS and SASEGT. The CDR3 runs to 9 residues. CDR3: CATGGQGAF. CDR3 DNA sequence: TGTGCCACCGGGGGACAGGGGGCTTTC.

V is TRBV29-1 and J is TRBJ2-7; 8 nucleotides align to TRBD2. The CDR3 consists of 13 residues. Trimming removed 4 bases from V and 3 bases from J; junction bases left unmatched: 5. CDR1 is SQVTM and CDR2 is ANQGSEA in the germline V gene. This CDR3 is CSVGSTSGYEQYF. In nucleotides, the CDR3 is TGCAGCGTTGGGTCCACTAGCGGCTACGAGCAGTACTTC.

This clone was seen once. The V gene is TRBV15, the J gene TRBJ2-3, with 8 positions matching TRBD2. Germline-derived CDR1 and CDR2 are LNHNV and YYDKDF (reference sequence). The CDR3 loop spans 17 amino acids. V was clipped by 2 bases and J by 0 bases; unmatched bases: 7. CDR3 DNA sequence: TGTGCCACCAGCAGATCCGAGCGGGGGCATAGCACAGATACGCAGTATTTT. As protein: CATSRSERGHSTDTQYF.

The chain joins TRBV6-6 to TRBJ2-6; no clear D gene. The CDR3 is made up of 16 amino acids. Trimming took off 0 bases at V and 1 base at J, with 7 bases between the two ends. The germline CDR1 and CDR2 sequences are MNHNY and SVGAGI (reference sequence). DNA of the CDR3: TGTGCCAGCAGTTACTCGAGCGTGTCTGGGGCCAACGTCCTGACTTTC. Translating it yields CASSYSSVSGANVLTF.

The CDR3 DNA reads TGTGCCAGCAGCCAGGACCGCCGGGAGGGATACGAGCAGTACTTC. It translates to CASSQDRREGYEQYF. The chain links TRBV27 to TRBJ2-7; 8 bases are shared with TRBD2. The CDR3 consists of 15 residues. V lost 6 bases, J lost 4 bases, and 11 bases stayed unmatched. The germline CDR1 and CDR2 sequences are MNHEY and SMNVEV (reference sequence).

The chain is built from TRBV4-1 and TRBJ2-1; D might be TRBD2 (5 bases). CDR3 size: 16 residues. V was trimmed by 1 base and J by 5 bases, leaving 15 bases between them. CDR1 MGHRA and CDR2 YSYEKL come from the germline V gene. The CDR3 protein is CASSQGNPADDNEQFF. The CDR3 DNA is TGCGCCAGCAGCCAAGGAAATCCAGCGGACGACAATGAGCAGTTCTTC.

The genes are TRBV7-6 and TRBJ2-5, with D possibly matching TRBD2 (5 bases). Trimming pared 4 bases from V and 3 bases from J, leaving 15 bases between. This CDR3 spans 15 amino acids. Germline V gene sequence: CDR1 SGHVS, CDR2 FNYEAQ. The CDR3 DNA reads as TGTGCCAGCAGCTCCCGGGGATGGGGAGAAGAGACCCAGTACTTC. This codes for CASSSRGWGEETQYF.

V gene TRBV18 combines with J gene TRBJ2-7; 10 nucleotides agree with TRBD2. The V segment lost 1 base and the J segment 2 bases; nucleotides outside the gene matches: 5. The V gene's germline CDR1 is KGHSH and CDR2 LQKENI. This CDR3 is built from 16 residues. In DNA form, the CDR3 reads TGTGCCAGCTCACCACAGGGAGCGGGAGGGCCCTACGAGCAGTACTTC. Translating gives CASSPQGAGGPYEQYF.

The chain carries TRBV6-5 and TRBJ1-1; TRBD1 aligns across 9 bases. V lost 4 bases and J lost 10; bases outside the gene matches: 7. The CDR3 runs to 13 residues. Looked up from germline, CDR1 is MNHEY and CDR2 is SVGAGI. The CDR3 DNA reads as TGTGCCAGCAGTTCCAACAGGGGGCTCGGAGCTTTCTTT. It codes for CASSSNRGLGAFF.

This clone was counted only a few times. V gene TRBV4-3 combines with J gene TRBJ2-7; 7 nucleotides align to TRBD1. The germline V gene encodes CDR1 LGHNA and CDR2 YSLEER. V was pared by 4 bases and J by 1 base, with 4 bases of the junction left unmatched. This CDR3 has 14 amino acids. As DNA, the CDR3 is TGCGCCAGCAGCCTAGACAGGGTGTCCTACGAGCAGTACTTC. It codes for CASSLDRVSYEQYF.

The gene calls are TRBV7-2 and TRBJ1-5; D not resolved. With 4 bases removed from V and 0 bases from J, the gap between germline ends came to 10 bases. There are 15 residues in the CDR3. From germline, CDR1 is SGHTA and CDR2 FQGNSA. CDR3 nucleotide sequence: TGTGCCAGCAGCTCCTCTTATCGTAGCAATCAGCCCCAGCATTTT. Translated: CASSSSYRSNQPQHF.

This chain links TRBV14 with TRBJ2-1; 8 nucleotides line up with TRBD2. Germline assignment: CDR1 SGHDN and CDR2 FVKESK. The J segment lost 3 bases and the V segment lost 7 bases, leaving 8 bases of the junction unmatched. CDR3 size: 15 residues. CDR3 residues: CASTAGLVDYNEQFF. For the CDR3, the DNA is TGTGCCAGCACCGCGGGACTAGTAGACTACAATGAGCAGTTCTTC.

The V call is TRBV6-5, the J call TRBJ2-2; 7 nucleotides match TRBD2. CDR3 length equals 13 residues. V shed 7 bases and J 6 bases; nucleotides not matched to a gene: 5. Per germline, CDR1 MNHEY and CDR2 SVGAGI. CDR3: CASMASGPGELFF. CDR3 nucleotide sequence: TGTGCCAGCATGGCTAGCGGTCCCGGGGAGCTGTTTTTT.

V gene TRBV2 combines with J gene TRBJ2-1, with 11 bases identical to TRBD2. The CDR3 spans 13 residues. Germline loops: CDR1 SNHLY, CDR2 FYNNEI. V was pared by 11 bases and J by 7 bases, with 7 bases of the junction left unmatched. CDR3 sequence (DNA): TGTGCCCCCGGGCTAGCGGGAGGTAATGAGCAGTTCTTC. Translation: CAPGLAGGNEQFF.

This chain uses TRBV4-2 with TRBJ2-5; 7 bases line up with TRBD2. The germline CDR1 and CDR2 sequences are LGHNA and YNFKEQ. The CDR3 contains 17 residues. Trimming cost V 0 bases and J 2 bases; bases outside gene matches: 9. In DNA, the CDR3 is TGTGCCAGCAGCCAAGATCTCGGACTAGGGAAGCAAGAGACCCAGTACTTC. Its translation is CASSQDLGLGKQETQYF.

The rearrangement uses TRBV4-3 and TRBJ1-5; D is unclear. V shed 4 bases and J shed 3 bases, with 16 bases lying between them. The CDR3 has 16 amino acids. Germline CDR1 and CDR2: LGHNA and YSLEER. In DNA, the CDR3 is TGCGCCAGCAGCCTGGATAGAGACACCGTCAATCAGCCCCAGCATTTT. Translation: CASSLDRDTVNQPQHF.